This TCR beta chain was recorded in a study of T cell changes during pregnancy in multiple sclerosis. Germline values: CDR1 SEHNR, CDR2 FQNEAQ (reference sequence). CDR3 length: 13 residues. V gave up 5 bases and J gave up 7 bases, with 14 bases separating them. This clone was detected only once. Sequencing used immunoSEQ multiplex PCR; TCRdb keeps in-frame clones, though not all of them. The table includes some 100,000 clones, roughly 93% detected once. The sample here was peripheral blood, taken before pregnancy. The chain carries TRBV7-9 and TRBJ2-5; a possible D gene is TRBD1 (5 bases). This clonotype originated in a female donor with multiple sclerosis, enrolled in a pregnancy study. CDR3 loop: CASSQGSPGTQYF. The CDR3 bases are TGTGCCAGCAGCCAGGGCAGTCCGGGGACCCAGTACTTC.